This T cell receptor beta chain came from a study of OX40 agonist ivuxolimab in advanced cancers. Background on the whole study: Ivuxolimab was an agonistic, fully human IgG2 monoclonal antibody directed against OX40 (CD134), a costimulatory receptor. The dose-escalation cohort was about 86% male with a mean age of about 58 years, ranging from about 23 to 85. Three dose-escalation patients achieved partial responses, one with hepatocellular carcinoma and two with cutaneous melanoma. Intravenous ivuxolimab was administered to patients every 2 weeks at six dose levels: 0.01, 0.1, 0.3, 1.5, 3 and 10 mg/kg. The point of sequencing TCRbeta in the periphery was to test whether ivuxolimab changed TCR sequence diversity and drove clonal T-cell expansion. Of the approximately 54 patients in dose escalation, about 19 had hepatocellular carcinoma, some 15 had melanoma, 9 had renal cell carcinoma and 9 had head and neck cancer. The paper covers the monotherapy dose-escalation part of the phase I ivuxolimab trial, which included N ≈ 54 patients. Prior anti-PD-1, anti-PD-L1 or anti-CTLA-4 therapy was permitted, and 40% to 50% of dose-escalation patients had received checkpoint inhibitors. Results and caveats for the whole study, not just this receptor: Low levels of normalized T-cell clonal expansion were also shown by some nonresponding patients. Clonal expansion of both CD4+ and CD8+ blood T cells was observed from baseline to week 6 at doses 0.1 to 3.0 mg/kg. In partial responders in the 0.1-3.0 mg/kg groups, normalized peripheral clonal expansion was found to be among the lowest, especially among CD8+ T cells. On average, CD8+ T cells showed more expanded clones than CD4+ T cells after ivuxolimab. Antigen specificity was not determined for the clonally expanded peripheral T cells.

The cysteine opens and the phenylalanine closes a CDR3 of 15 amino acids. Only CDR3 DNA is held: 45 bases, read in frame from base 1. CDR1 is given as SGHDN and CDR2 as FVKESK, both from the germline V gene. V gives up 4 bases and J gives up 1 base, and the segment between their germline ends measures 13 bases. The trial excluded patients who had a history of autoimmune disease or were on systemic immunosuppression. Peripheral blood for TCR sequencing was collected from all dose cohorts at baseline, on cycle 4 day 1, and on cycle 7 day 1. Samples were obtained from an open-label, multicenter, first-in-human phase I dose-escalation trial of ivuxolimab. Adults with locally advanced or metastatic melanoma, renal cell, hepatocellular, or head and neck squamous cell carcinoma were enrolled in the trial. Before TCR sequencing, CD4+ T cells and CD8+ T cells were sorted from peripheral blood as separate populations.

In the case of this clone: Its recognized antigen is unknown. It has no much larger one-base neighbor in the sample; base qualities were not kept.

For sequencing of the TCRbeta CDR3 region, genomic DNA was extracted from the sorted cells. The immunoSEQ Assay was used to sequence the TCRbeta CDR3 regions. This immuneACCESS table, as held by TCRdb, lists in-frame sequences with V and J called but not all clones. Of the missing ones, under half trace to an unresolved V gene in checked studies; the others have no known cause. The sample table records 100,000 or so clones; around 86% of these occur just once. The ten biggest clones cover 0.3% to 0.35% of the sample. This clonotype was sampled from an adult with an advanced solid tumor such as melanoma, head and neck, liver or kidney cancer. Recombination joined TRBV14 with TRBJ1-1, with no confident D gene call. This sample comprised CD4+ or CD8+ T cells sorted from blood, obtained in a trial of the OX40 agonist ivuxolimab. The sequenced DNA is TGTGCCAGCAGCCCGCTCGGGGTCCCGAACACTGAAGCTTTCTTT. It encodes CASSPLGVPNTEAFF.